The 10 T cell receptor beta chains listed next were all sequenced from one sample in a study of shared clonotypes between healthy human individuals. The repertoire was sequenced with immunoSEQ multiplex PCR; TCRdb's copy has only in-frame clones and lacks some. The data contain roughly 760,000 clones, around 72% of them seen just once; the ten biggest clones take up about 1.8%. The sequenced sample consisted of memory CD4+ T cells sorted from blood. Subset defined: CD45RA-negative fraction. These receptors were obtained from a woman aged 25-40 years in good health.

The V and J genes are TRBV4-1 and TRBJ1-4; tentatively, D is TRBD1 (6 bases). The CDR3 covers 18 residues. The germline V and J ends were trimmed by 1 base and 1 base, with 16 bases remaining between them. CDR1 is MGHRA and CDR2 is YSYEKL in the germline V gene. CDR3: CASSQARTAKGTNEKLFF. Written as DNA, the CDR3 is TGCGCCAGCAGCCAAGCCCGGACAGCTAAGGGAACTAATGAAAAACTGTTTTTT.

The chain joins TRBV5-1 to TRBJ2-1, with TRBD1 identical over 10 bases. Germline CDR1 is SGHRS and CDR2 is YFSETQ. The length of the CDR3 is 14 residues. V dropped 7 bases and J dropped 7; count of bases not matched to a gene: 8. The CDR3 coding sequence is TGCGCCAGCGGCCGGGACAGGGGTAAAAATGAGCAGTTCTTC. Translation gives CASGRDRGKNEQFF.

The chain has TRBV4-1 and TRBJ2-5, with 7 positions matching TRBD2. This CDR3 comprises 17 residues. With 1 base clipped from V and 4 bases from J, the junction kept 12 bases outside the gene matches. Germline V lookup: CDR1 MGHRA, CDR2 YSYEKL. CDR3 DNA sequence: TGCGCCAGCAGCCAAGGGCGAGGCGGGAGCTTCGGAGAGACCCAGTACTTC. Translated: CASSQGRGGSFGETQYF.

V usage is TRBV30 and J usage is TRBJ1-2; D may be TRBD1 (5 bases). CDR1 is GTSNPN and CDR2 is SVGIG in the germline V gene (reference sequence). This CDR3 comprises 11 residues. Trimming took off 4 bases at V and 7 bases at J, with 10 bases between the two ends. The CDR3 is CAWTGGAGYTF. The CDR3 region has the DNA TGTGCCTGGACAGGAGGGGCTGGCTACACCTTC.

This clone was recorded many times. V and J are TRBV30 and TRBJ1-2; D remains ambiguous. The V end lost 2 bases, the J end lost 5 bases, and 9 bases lay between the germline ends. The CDR3 runs to 12 residues. CDR1 and CDR2 from the germline V gene are GTSNPN and SVGIG (reference sequence). The CDR3 nucleotides are TGTGCCTGGAGTATTGGGAATTATGGCTACACCTTC. Its protein is CAWSIGNYGYTF. Looking up the rest from reference TRBV30 and TRBJ1-2 gives the full variable domain: SQTIHQWPATLVQPVGSPLSLECTVEGTSNPNLYWYRQAAGRGLQLLFYSVGIGQISSEVPQNLSASRPQDRQFILSSKKLLLSDSGFYLCAWSIGNYGYTFGSGTRLTVV.

Comments on this clone: This CDR3 is also generated by other DNA sequences in the sample. This chain connects TRBV29-1 to TRBJ2-2; D possibly corresponds to TRBD2 (5 bases). The CDR3 length is 12 residues. The V end was cut by 6 bases, the J end by 2 bases, with 7 bases between. Per germline, CDR1 SQVTM and CDR2 ANQGSEA. CDR3: CSVGINTGELFF. CDR3 bases: TGCAGCGTCGGGATCAACACCGGGGAGCTGTTTTTT.

This chain uses TRBV30 with TRBJ1-1; 7 nucleotides line up with TRBD1. This CDR3 has 14 amino acids. Germline loops: CDR1 GTSNPN, CDR2 SVGIG (reference sequence). V shed 2 bases, J shed 2 bases, and the junction held 5 bases outside the gene matches. Here the CDR3 DNA reads TGTGCCTGGAGTATTAGGGGGCGAAACACTGAAGCTTTCTTT. Encoded protein: CAWSIRGRNTEAFF. Using reference TRBV30 and TRBJ1-1 for the parts outside the CDR3, the full variable domain is SQTIHQWPATLVQPVGSPLSLECTVEGTSNPNLYWYRQAAGRGLQLLFYSVGIGQISSEVPQNLSASRPQDRQFILSSKKLLLSDSGFYLCAWSIRGRNTEAFFGQGTRLTVV.

The chain combines TRBV4-1 with TRBJ2-2; D possibly corresponds to TRBD2 (7 bases). The CDR3 extends over 16 amino acids. V lost 4 bases and J 2 bases, leaving 14 bases between the germline ends. Germline loops: CDR1 MGHRA, CDR2 YSYEKL. The CDR3 sequence: CASSRRGEGNTGELFF. The CDR3 DNA reads TGCGCCAGCAGCCGGAGGGGGGAGGGTAACACCGGGGAGCTGTTTTTT.

This chain joins TRBV2 and TRBJ1-4; 9 bases match TRBD1. J gave up 7 bases and V 10 bases, and 7 bases lay outside the gene matches. The CDR3 covers 13 residues. Germline loops: CDR1 SNHLY, CDR2 FYNNEI. The CDR3 reads CATRGDRAEKLFF. The CDR3 nucleotides read TGTGCCACCCGGGGGGACAGGGCTGAAAAACTGTTTTTT.

This clone was counted only a few times. This sample includes further DNA sequences coding for the same CDR3. This chain connects TRBV9 to TRBJ2-2; D is unclear. Trimming removed 0 bases at V and 4 bases at J, with 4 bases between. Germline V gene sequence: CDR1 SGDLS, CDR2 YYNGEE. The CDR3 covers 13 residues. For the CDR3, the DNA is TGTGCCAGCAGCGTAGTAGGCACCGGGGAGCTGTTTTTT. It yields the protein CASSVVGTGELFF. The full variable domain, with the rest looked up from reference TRBV9 and TRBJ2-2, is DSGVTQTPKHLITATGQRVTLRCSPRSGDLSVYWYQQSLDQGLQFLIQYYNGEERAKGNILERFSAQQFPDLHSELNLSSLELGDSALYFCASSVVGTGELFFGEGSRLTVL.